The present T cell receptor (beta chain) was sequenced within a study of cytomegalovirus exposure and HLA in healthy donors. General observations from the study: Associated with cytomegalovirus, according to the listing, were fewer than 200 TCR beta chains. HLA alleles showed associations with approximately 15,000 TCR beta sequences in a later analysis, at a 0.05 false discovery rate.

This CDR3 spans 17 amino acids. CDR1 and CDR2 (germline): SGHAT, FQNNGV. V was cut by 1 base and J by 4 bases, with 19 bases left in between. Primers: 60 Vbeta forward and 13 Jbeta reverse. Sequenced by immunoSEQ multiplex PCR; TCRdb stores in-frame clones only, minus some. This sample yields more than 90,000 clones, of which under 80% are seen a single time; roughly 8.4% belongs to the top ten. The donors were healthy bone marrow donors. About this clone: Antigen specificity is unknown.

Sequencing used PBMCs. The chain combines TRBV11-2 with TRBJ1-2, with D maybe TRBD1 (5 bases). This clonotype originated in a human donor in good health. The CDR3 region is CASSLGWGGAQAYGYTF. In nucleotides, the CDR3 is TGTGCCAGCAGCTTAGGTTGGGGCGGGGCTCAGGCCTATGGCTACACCTTC.